The T cell receptor beta chain described here comes from a study of tumor-infiltrating lymphocytes in primary liver carcinoma. About the research overall: Recorded tumor stage was T1-T3 N0M0, with diameters of roughly 4.2 to 11 cm. The study, taken as a whole, reports: Tumor specimens were characterized by a significantly higher top-250-clone fraction than blood (p = 0.039).

In regard to this clonotype: Its antigen remains unknown.

Unsorted bulk tissue (roughly 17-33 mg) underwent RNA and DNA co-extraction. Per the germline V gene, CDR1 is PRHDT and CDR2 is FYEKMQ (reference sequence). V shed 5 bases, J shed 0 bases, and the junction held 7 bases outside the gene matches. The CDR3 extends over 15 amino acids. Constant-region priming of about 0.5 ug total RNA yielded TCR beta cDNA. Construction of TCR beta libraries relied on three successive nested multiplex PCR rounds employing slightly modified ARM-PCR. The first two PCR rounds used TRBV1-TRBV30 forward primers with a C-beta reverse primer, roughly 10 cycles each. Each CDR3 protein is one row after TCRdb ran MiXCR on the multiplex PCR reads. The sample yields approximately 20,000 distinct CDR3 sequences, about 75% seen once.

The sequenced sample consisted of liver tumor tissue from sampling region 1. Subset noted: tumor region T1, superior pole. This rearrangement joins TRBV13 to TRBJ2-7, with 7 positions matching TRBD2. The source is a woman aged 25 to 45 with primary liver carcinoma and hepatitis B virus infection. In nucleotides, the CDR3 is TGTGCCAGCAGCATAATGGCTAGCGGCTCCTACGAGCAGTACTTC. Protein: CASSIMASGSYEQYF.